Each of the 20 T cell receptor beta chains below was sequenced from the same sample in a study of blood T cell repertoires in COVID-19 (dated by TCRdb to about 2020). Library prep was done by the immunoSEQ multiplex PCR assay. This immuneACCESS table, as held by TCRdb, lists in-frame sequences with V and J called but not all clones. Of the missing ones, under half trace to an unresolved V gene in checked studies; the others have no known cause. The sample has some 300,000 clones on record, approximately 90% of them singletons. The ten most abundant clones make up approximately 6% of the sample. The sequenced material came from peripheral blood. These receptors were obtained from a woman aged 45 to 65 with COVID-19, enrolled during active disease.

This rearrangement joins TRBV7-2 to TRBJ2-3; 8 positions match TRBD1. This CDR3 region has 16 residues. The germline gives CDR1 SGHTA, CDR2 FQGNSA. V shed 3 bases, J shed 1 base, and the junction held 6 bases outside the gene matches. The DNA of the CDR3 is TGTGCCAGCAGCTTCCGACAGGGGCCGGGCACAGATACGCAGTATTTT. Its protein is CASSFRQGPGTDTQYF.

This clone is a singleton in its sample. The V and J genes are TRBV15 and TRBJ2-2, with 8 bases that match TRBD2. Germline V CDR1 and CDR2: LNHNV, YYDKDF (reference sequence). This CDR3 contains 15 residues. With V trimmed by 1 base and J by 4 bases, 2 bases remained unmatched. In nucleotides, the CDR3 is TGTGCCACCAGCAGAGGACTAGCGAGCACCGGGGAGCTGTTTTTT. Translated: CATSRGLASTGELFF.

The chain uses TRBV3-1 (or the pseudogene TRBV3-2) and TRBJ2-7, with 7 bases fitting TRBD2. The germline CDR1 and CDR2 sequences are LGHDT and YNNKEL (reference sequence). This CDR3 has 16 residues. Unmatched junction bases numbered 9, after V lost 1 base and J lost 3 bases. The CDR3 DNA is TGTGCCAGCAGCCAAGGCTTTGGCGGGAGTTTCTACGAGCAGTACTTC. Translation: CASSQGFGGSFYEQYF.

In the case of this clone: It may be a read error: a sequence one base away is much more abundant. The same CDR3 can be traced to other DNA sequences in this sample. This chain links TRBV19 with TRBJ1-1; D is unresolved. The CDR3 has 13 amino acids. V shed 2 bases and J shed 1 base, with 5 bases lying between them. Germline V gene lookup returns CDR1 LNHDA and CDR2 SQIVND (reference sequence). The CDR3 spells CASSISGNTEAFF. The CDR3 DNA follows: TGTGCCAGTAGTATATCAGGGAACACTGAAGCTTTCTTT.

The V and J genes are TRBV6-6 and TRBJ1-1, with D tentatively TRBD1 (5 bases). With 7 bases removed from V and 9 bases from J, the gap between germline ends came to 21 bases. This CDR3 is 14 amino acids long. CDR1 and CDR2 (germline): MNHNY, SVGAGI (reference sequence). The CDR3 DNA is TGTGCCAGCACCGACAGTAGGACAAGCGTGAAAGCTTTCTTT. Translating it yields CASTDSRTSVKAFF.

The J gene is TRBJ1-1, the V gene TRBV3-1 (or the pseudogene TRBV3-2), with D unclear. The CDR3 runs 13 residues. Trimming pared 7 bases from V and 5 bases from J, leaving 14 bases between. Germline CDR1 reads LGHDT; CDR2 reads YNNKEL (reference sequence). CDR3 region: CASTRSGKTEAFF. In nucleotides, the CDR3 is TGTGCCAGCACCCGTTCGGGTAAGACTGAAGCTTTCTTT.

The CDR3 is CASSQSPSASVYNEQFF. The CDR3 nucleotides read TGCGCCAGCAGCCAATCCCCCTCGGCTAGCGTATACAATGAGCAGTTCTTC. V is TRBV4-1 and J is TRBJ2-1; possible D gene TRBD2, 6 bases. V lost 2 bases and J 4 bases, leaving 18 bases between the germline ends. Germline CDR1 MGHRA, CDR2 YSYEKL. This CDR3 is 17 amino acids long.

The chain combines TRBV5-1 with TRBJ2-7; TRBD1 is a possible D gene (6 bases). The germline gives CDR1 SGHRS, CDR2 YFSETQ. Between the trimmed V and J ends, which lost 4 bases and 3 bases, there was a span of 11 bases. The CDR3 runs to 13 residues. The CDR3 DNA reads TGCGCCAGCAGCGTGGACAGTTACTACGAGCAGTACTTC. The encoded protein is CASSVDSYYEQYF.

V usage is TRBV9 and J usage is TRBJ2-1; TRBD2 might be the D (6 bases). Germline CDR1 reads SGDLS; CDR2 reads YYNGEE. This CDR3 comprises 15 residues. Trimming left V 3 bases short and J 5 bases short, with 15 bases between. The CDR3 sequence is CASSAGDSDHNEQFF. In DNA, the CDR3 is TGTGCCAGCAGCGCGGGGGACTCCGATCACAATGAGCAGTTCTTC.

J is TRBJ2-2 and V is TRBV18, with D unclear. The germline CDR1 and CDR2 sequences are KGHSH and LQKENI. The ends were cut back, 2 bases at V and 6 bases at J, with 13 bases in the middle. CDR3 length equals 15 residues. CDR3 DNA: TGTGCCAGCTCACCAATGATGGCCTTGGCCGGGGAGCTGTTTTTT. Residues: CASSPMMALAGELFF.

The V and J genes are TRBV24-1 and TRBJ2-5; D perhaps matches TRBD1 (6 bases). Deletions cut 3 bases from V and 5 bases from J, with 15 bases between. The V gene's germline CDR1 is KGHDR and CDR2 SFDVKD. This CDR3 is 15 amino acids long. CDR3 coding DNA: TGTGCCACCAGTGATCCTCGAGGGGGTGGGGAGACCCAGTACTTC. Translation gives CATSDPRGGGETQYF.

In DNA form, the CDR3 reads TGTGCCAGCACTAAAGAGGGAAGAACCTACGAGCAGTACTTC. It specifies CASTKEGRTYEQYF. The chain uses TRBV27 and TRBJ2-7, with a tentative D call TRBD2 (5 bases). Trimming shortened V by 7 bases and J by 2 bases, and 15 bases separated the two germline ends. The CDR3 covers 14 residues. Germline-derived CDR1 and CDR2 are MNHEY and SMNVEV (reference sequence).

The CDR3 spells CASSSRDRGPQETQYF. In DNA, the CDR3 is TGTGCCAGCAGTAGCCGGGACAGGGGGCCCCAAGAGACCCAGTACTTC. The rearrangement links TRBV6-6 to TRBJ2-5; TRBD1 matches at 12 bases. Germline CDR1 reads MNHNY; CDR2 reads SVGAGI (reference sequence). This CDR3 is 16 amino acids long. Germline trimming cut 5 bases from V and 1 base from J; bases unmatched to any gene: 5.

This clone was observed a few times. The chain employs TRBV27 and TRBJ2-7; 11 bases map to TRBD2. The V and J ends lost 6 bases and 3 bases, in that order; junction bases with no gene match: 4. CDR3 size: 14 residues. CDR1 is MNHEY and CDR2 is SMNVEV in the germline V gene (reference sequence). In DNA form, the CDR3 reads TGTGCCAGCAGCCCCGGGACTAGCGGCTACGAGCAGTACTTC. Translating gives CASSPGTSGYEQYF.

This rearrangement joins TRBV5-4 to TRBJ1-1, with D unresolved. Germline CDR1 SGHNT, CDR2 YYREEE (reference sequence). V was trimmed by 2 bases and J by 3 bases, leaving 8 bases between them. CDR3 size: 13 residues. This CDR3 is CASSLDGYTEAFF. Written as DNA, the CDR3 is TGTGCCAGCAGCTTAGACGGGTACACTGAAGCTTTCTTT.

This chain uses TRBV7-3 with TRBJ2-1, with TRBD1 matching over 11 bases. The CDR3 loop spans 17 amino acids. Per the germline V gene, CDR1 is SGHTA and CDR2 is FQGTGA. Unmatched junction bases numbered 2, after V lost 1 base and J lost 0 bases. In nucleotides, the CDR3 is TGTGCCAGCAGCTTAATGGGGACAGGGGGCTCCTACAATGAGCAGTTCTTC. It is translated as CASSLMGTGGSYNEQFF.

The chain has TRBV3-1 (or the pseudogene TRBV3-2) and TRBJ2-7, with 7 bases lining up with TRBD2. The germline CDR1 and CDR2 sequences are LGHDT and YNNKEL (reference sequence). The CDR3 runs to 14 residues. The V gene end was trimmed by 1 base and the J gene end by 2 bases; junction bases not matched to a gene: 2. The CDR3 region is CASSQGLATYEQYF. In DNA form, the CDR3 reads TGTGCCAGCAGCCAAGGACTAGCAACCTACGAGCAGTACTTC.

The chain recombines TRBV6-9 with TRBJ1-1, with a possible D match to TRBD1 (6 bases). This CDR3 region has 13 residues. V lost 10 bases and J lost 7, with 19 bases in between. The germline V gene encodes CDR1 MNHGY and CDR2 SVAAGI. CDR3 loop: CATLETGTSEAFF. The CDR3 region has the DNA TGTGCCACCCTCGAGACAGGAACAAGTGAAGCTTTCTTT.

This clone was recorded only once. V and J are TRBV6-5 and TRBJ2-7; a possible D gene is TRBD1 (6 bases). The CDR3 is 15 residues long. Trimming left V 7 bases short and J 3 bases short, with 19 bases between. Germline V CDR1 and CDR2: MNHEY, SVGAGI. The CDR3 nucleotides are TGTGCCAGCACTCCCCGCCTGGGGGCGGGCTACGAGCAGTACTTC. This codes for CASTPRLGAGYEQYF.

The chain uses TRBV3-1 (or the pseudogene TRBV3-2) and TRBJ2-6, with D perhaps TRBD1 (5 bases). Between the trimmed V and J ends, which lost 4 bases and 0 bases, there was a span of 19 bases. In germline, CDR1 is LGHDT, CDR2 YNNKEL (reference sequence). The CDR3 contains 19 residues. CDR3 region: CASSRILAGIPSGANVLTF. The CDR3 bases are TGTGCCAGCAGCCGGATCTTAGCAGGGATTCCCTCTGGGGCCAACGTCCTGACTTTC.